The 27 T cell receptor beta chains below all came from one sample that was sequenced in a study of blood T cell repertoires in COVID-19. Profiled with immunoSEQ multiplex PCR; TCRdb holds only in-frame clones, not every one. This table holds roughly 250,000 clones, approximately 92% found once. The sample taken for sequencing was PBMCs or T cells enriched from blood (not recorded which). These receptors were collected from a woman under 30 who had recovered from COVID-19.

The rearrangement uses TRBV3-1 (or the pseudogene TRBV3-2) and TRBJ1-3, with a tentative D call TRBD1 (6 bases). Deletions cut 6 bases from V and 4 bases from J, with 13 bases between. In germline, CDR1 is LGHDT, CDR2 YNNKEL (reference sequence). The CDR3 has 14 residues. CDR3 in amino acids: CASSQQGKGNTIYF. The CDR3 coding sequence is TGTGCCAGCAGTCAGCAGGGGAAGGGAAACACCATATATTTT.

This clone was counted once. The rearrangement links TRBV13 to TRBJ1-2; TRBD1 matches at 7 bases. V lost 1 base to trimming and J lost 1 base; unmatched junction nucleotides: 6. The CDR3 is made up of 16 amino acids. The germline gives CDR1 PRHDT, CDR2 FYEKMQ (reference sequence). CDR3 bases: TGTGCCAGCAGCTTAGAAGGGGACAGCTATAACTATGGCTACACCTTC. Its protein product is CASSLEGDSYNYGYTF. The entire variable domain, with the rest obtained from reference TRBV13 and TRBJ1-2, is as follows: AAGVIQSPRHLIKEKRETATLKCYPIPRHDTVYWYQQGPGQDPQFLISFYEKMQSDKGSIPDRFSAQQFSDYHSELNMSSLELGDSALYFCASSLEGDSYNYGYTFGSGTRLTVV.

The CDR3 DNA sequence: TGTGCCAGCAGTTTGTGGGGCCATTACAATGAGCAGTTCTTC. This codes for CASSLWGHYNEQFF. The chain couples TRBV27 to TRBJ2-1; D may be TRBD1 (5 bases). Germline assignment: CDR1 MNHEY and CDR2 SMNVEV (reference sequence). The CDR3 totals 14 residues. Between the trimmed V and J ends, which lost 3 bases and 4 bases, there was a span of 10 bases.

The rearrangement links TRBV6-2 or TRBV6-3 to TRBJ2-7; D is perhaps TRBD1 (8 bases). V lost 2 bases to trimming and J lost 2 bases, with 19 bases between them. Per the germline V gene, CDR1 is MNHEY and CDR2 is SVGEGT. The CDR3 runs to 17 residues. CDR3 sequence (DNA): TGTGCCAGCAGTTACAACAGGGGGGGGCCCCGTCCCTACGAGCAGTACTTC. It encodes CASSYNRGGPRPYEQYF.

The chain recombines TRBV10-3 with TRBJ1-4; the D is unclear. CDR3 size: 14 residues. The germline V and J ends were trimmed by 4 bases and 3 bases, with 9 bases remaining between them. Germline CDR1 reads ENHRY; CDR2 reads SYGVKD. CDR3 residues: CAISGHSANEKLFF. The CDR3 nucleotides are TGTGCCATCAGTGGACATTCCGCTAATGAAAAACTGTTTTTT.

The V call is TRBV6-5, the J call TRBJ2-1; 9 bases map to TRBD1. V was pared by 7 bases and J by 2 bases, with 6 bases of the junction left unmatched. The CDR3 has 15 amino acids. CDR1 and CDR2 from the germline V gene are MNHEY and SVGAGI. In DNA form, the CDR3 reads TGTGCCAGCAAGCACACAGGGGGCGCCTACAATGAGCAGTTCTTC. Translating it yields CASKHTGGAYNEQFF.

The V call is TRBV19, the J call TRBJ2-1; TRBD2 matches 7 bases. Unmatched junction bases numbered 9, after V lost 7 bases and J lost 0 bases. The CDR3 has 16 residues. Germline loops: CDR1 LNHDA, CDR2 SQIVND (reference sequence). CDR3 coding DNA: TGTGCCAGTACTCCCCTGCGGGAGAGCTCCTACAATGAGCAGTTCTTC. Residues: CASTPLRESSYNEQFF.

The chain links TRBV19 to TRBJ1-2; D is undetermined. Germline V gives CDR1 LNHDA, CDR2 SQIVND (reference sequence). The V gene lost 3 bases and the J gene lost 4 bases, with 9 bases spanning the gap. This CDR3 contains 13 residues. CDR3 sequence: CASSISGSYGYTF. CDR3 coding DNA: TGTGCCAGTAGTATCTCGGGGTCCTATGGCTACACCTTC.

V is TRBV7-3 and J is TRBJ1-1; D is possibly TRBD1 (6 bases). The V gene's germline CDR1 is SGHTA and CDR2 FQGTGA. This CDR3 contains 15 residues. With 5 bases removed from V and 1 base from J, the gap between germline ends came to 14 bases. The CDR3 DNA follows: TGTGCCAGCAGCGAACAGGGTATCGGGAACACTGAAGCTTTCTTT. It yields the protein CASSEQGIGNTEAFF.

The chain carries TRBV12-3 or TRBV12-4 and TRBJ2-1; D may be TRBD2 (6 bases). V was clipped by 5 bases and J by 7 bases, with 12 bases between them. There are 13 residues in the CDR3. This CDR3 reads CASSPTSGNEQFF. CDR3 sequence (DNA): TGTGCCAGCAGTCCGACTAGTGGGAATGAGCAGTTCTTC.

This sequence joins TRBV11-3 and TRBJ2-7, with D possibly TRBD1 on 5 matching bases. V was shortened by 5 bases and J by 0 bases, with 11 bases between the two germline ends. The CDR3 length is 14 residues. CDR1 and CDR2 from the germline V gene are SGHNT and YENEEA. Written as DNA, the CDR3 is TGTGCCAGCAGCCTCTCGACAGTCTCCTACGAGCAGTACTTC. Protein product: CASSLSTVSYEQYF.

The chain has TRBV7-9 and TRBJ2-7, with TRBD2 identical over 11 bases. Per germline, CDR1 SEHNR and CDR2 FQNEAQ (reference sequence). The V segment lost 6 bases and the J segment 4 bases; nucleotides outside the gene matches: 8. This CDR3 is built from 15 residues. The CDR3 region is CASSESGLADYEQYF. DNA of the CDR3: TGTGCCAGCAGTGAATCGGGACTAGCGGATTACGAGCAGTACTTC. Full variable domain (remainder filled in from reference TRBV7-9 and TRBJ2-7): DTGVSQNPRHKITKRGQNVTFRCDPISEHNRLYWYRQTLGQGPEFLTYFQNEAQLEKSRLLSDRFSAERPKGSFSTLEIQRTEQGDSAMYLCASSESGLADYEQYFGPGTRLTVT.

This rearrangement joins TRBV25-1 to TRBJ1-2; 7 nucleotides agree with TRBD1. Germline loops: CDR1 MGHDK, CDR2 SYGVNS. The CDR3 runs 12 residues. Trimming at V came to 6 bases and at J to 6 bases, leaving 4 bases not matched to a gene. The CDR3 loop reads CASRTGYHGYTF. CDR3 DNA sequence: TGTGCCAGCAGGACAGGGTATCATGGCTACACCTTC.

CDR3 bases: TGTGCCAGCAGACCCCTGACAGTCTATTATGGCTACACCTTC. This encodes CASRPLTVYYGYTF. V gene TRBV28 combines with J gene TRBJ1-2, with D perhaps TRBD1 (5 bases). This CDR3 comprises 14 residues. V lost 6 bases and J 5 bases, leaving 16 bases between the germline ends. The V gene's germline CDR1 is MDHEN and CDR2 SYDVKM.

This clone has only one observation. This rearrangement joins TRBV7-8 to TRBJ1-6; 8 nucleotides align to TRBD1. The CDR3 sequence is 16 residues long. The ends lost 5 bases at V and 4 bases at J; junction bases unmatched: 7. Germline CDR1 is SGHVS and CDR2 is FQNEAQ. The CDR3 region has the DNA TGTGCCAGCAGCCCTAGCGGGACAGGTTATAATTCACCCCTCCACTTT. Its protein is CASSPSGTGYNSPLHF.

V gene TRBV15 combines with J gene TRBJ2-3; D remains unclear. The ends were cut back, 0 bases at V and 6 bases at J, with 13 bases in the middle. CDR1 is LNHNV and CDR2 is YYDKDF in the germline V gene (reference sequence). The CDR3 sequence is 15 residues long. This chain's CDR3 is CATSRDPGSSDTQYF. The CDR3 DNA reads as TGTGCCACCAGCAGAGATCCCGGTTCGTCCGATACGCAGTATTTT.

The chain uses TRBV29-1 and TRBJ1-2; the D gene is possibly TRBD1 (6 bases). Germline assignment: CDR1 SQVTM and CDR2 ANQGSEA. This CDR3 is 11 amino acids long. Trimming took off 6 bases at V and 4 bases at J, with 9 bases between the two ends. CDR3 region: CSVDSSYGYTF. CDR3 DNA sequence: TGCAGCGTGGACAGCTCCTATGGCTACACCTTC.

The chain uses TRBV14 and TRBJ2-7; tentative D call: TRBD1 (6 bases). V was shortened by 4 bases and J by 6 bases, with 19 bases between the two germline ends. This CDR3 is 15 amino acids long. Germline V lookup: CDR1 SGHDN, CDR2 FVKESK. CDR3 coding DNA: TGTGCCAGCAGCCCCTCTTGGGGGCCTTGGGGCGAGCAGTACTTC. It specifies CASSPSWGPWGEQYF.

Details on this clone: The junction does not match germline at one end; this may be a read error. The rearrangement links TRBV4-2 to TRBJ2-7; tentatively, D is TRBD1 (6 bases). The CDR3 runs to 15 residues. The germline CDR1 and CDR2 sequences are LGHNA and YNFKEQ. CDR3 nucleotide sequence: TGTGCCAGCAACCAAGACCAGGGGAACGCCTACGAGCAGTACTTC. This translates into CASNQDQGNAYEQYF.

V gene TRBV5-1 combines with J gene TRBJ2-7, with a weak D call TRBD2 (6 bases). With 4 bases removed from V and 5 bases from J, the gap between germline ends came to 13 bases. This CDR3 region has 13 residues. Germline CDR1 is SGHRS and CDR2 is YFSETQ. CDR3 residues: CASSAGTWDEQYF. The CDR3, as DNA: TGCGCCAGCAGCGCCGGGACTTGGGACGAGCAGTACTTC.

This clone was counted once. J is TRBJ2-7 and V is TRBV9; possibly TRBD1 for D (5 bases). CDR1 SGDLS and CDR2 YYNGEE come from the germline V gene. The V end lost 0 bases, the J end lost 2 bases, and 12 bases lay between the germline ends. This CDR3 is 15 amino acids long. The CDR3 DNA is TGTGCCAGCAGCGTAGGGGCAGGGCAAGCCTACGAGCAGTACTTC. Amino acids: CASSVGAGQAYEQYF. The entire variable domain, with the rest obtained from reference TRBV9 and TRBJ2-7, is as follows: DSGVTQTPKHLITATGQRVTLRCSPRSGDLSVYWYQQSLDQGLQFLIQYYNGEERAKGNILERFSAQQFPDLHSELNLSSLELGDSALYFCASSVGAGQAYEQYFGPGTRLTVT.

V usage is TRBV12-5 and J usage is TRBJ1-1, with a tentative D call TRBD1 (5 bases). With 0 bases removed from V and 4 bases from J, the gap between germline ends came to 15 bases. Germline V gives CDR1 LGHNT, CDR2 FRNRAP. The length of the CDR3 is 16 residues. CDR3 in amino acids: CASGLVIGRRATEAFF. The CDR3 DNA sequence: TGTGCTAGTGGTTTGGTAATCGGGCGCAGGGCCACTGAAGCTTTCTTT. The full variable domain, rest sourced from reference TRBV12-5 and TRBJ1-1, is DARVTQTPRHKVTEMGQEVTMRCQPILGHNTVFWYRQTMMQGLELLAYFRNRAPLDDSGMPKDRFSAEMPDATLATLKIQPSEPRDSAVYFCASGLVIGRRATEAFFGQGTRLTVV.

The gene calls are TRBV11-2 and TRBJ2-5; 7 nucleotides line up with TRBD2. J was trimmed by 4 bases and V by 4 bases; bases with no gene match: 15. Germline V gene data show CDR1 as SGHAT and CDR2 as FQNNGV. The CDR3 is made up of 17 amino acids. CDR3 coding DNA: TGTGCCAGCAGCTCTAAAACCGGGACTATGAGGCGAGAGACCCAGTACTTC. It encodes CASSSKTGTMRRETQYF. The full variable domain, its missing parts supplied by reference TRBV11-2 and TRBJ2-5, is EAGVAQSPRYKIIEKRQSVAFWCNPISGHATLYWYQQILGQGPKLLIQFQNNGVVDDSQLPKDRFSAERLKGVDSTLKIQPAKLEDSAVYLCASSSKTGTMRRETQYFGPGTRLLVL.

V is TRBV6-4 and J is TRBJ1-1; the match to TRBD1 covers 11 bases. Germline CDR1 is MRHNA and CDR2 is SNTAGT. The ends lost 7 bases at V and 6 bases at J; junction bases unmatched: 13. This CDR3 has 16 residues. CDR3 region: CASKKILKGQGAEAFF. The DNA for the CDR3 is TGTGCCAGCAAGAAGATCTTAAAGGGACAGGGGGCTGAAGCTTTCTTT.

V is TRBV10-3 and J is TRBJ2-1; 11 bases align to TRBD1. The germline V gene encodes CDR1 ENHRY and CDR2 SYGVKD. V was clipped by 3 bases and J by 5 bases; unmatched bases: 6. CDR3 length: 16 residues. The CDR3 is CAISDPGQGADNEQFF. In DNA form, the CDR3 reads TGTGCCATCAGTGACCCCGGACAGGGGGCCGACAATGAGCAGTTCTTC.

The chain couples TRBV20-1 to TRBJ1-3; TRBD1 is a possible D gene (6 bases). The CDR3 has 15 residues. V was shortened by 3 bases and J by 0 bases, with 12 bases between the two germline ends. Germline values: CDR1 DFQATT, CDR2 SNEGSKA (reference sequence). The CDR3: CSASVRDNSGNTIYF. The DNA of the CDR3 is TGCAGTGCTAGTGTCCGGGACAACTCTGGAAACACCATATATTTT.

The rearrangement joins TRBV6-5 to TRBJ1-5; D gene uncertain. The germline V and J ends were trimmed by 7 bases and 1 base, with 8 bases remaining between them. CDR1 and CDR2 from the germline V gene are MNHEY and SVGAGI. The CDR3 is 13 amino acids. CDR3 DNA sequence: TGTGCCAGCATGGGAGGAAGCAATCAGCCCCAGCATTTT. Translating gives CASMGGSNQPQHF.